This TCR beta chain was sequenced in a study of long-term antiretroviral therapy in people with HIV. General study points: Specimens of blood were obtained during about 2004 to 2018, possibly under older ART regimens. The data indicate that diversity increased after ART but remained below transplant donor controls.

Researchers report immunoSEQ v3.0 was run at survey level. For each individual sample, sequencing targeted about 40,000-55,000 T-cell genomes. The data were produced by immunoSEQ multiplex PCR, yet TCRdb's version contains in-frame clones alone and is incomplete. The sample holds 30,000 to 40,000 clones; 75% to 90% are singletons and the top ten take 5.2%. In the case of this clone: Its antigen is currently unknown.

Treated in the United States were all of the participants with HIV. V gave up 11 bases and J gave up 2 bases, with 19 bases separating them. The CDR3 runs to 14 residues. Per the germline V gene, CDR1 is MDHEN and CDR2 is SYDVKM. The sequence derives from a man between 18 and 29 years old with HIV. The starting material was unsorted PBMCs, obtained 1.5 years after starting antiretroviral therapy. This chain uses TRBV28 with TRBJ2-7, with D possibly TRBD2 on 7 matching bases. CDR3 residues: CASWSGKGAYEQYF. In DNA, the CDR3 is TGTGCCTCATGGAGCGGGAAGGGGGCCTACGAGCAGTACTTC.